These 30 T cell receptor beta chains came from one sample sequenced in a study of regulatory T cells in long-lasting Graves disease. Sequencing libraries for TCR beta were prepared with iRepertoire HTBI primers and Arm-PCR of CDR3 regions. Each CDR3 protein is one row after TCRdb ran MiXCR on the multiplex PCR reads. The data hold 620,000 or so distinct CDR3 sequences, with 15% to 20% observed a single time. Time point: newly diagnosed GD, antithyroid drugs for less than 3 months. From PBMCs, RNA was extracted and then used to make the TCR library. The data were also submitted as part of a second study, on T cells in Graves' hyperthyroidism and ophthalmopathy.

The material was peripheral blood mononuclear cells (PBMCs), obtained at new diagnosis, from a patient treated with antithyroid drugs. The receptors derive from a woman aged 30 to 39 with Graves disease.

This sequence joins TRBV24-1 and TRBJ2-3; TRBD2 matches at 8 bases. This CDR3 comprises 14 residues. Germline V CDR1 and CDR2: KGHDR, SFDVKD. The J segment lost 8 bases and the V segment lost 4 bases, leaving 7 bases of the junction unmatched. The CDR3 DNA is TGTGCCACCAGTGACGGTAGCGGGATGGCTACGCAGTATTTT. This gives the protein CATSDGSGMATQYF.

The rearrangement links TRBV5-1 to TRBJ1-2; D unclear. The CDR3 sequence is 13 residues long. Trimming cost V 7 bases and J 6 bases, with 16 bases left between them. Germline V lookup: CDR1 SGHRS, CDR2 YFSETQ. CDR3 loop: CASADDYFDGYTF. CDR3 bases: TGCGCCAGCGCGGATGACTACTTCGATGGCTACACCTTC. The full variable domain, its missing parts supplied by reference TRBV5-1 and TRBJ1-2, is KAGVTQTPRYLIKTRGQQVTLSCSPISGHRSVSWYQQTPGQGLQFLFEYFSETQRNKGNFPGRFSGRQFSNSRSEMNVSTLELGDSALYLCASADDYFDGYTFGSGTRLTVV.

The table lists this clonotype with many counts. This chain joins TRBV11-2 and TRBJ2-3; D is undetermined. Germline assignment: CDR1 SGHAT and CDR2 FQNNGV. This CDR3 is built from 14 residues. V was cut by 10 bases and J by 0 bases, with 14 bases left in between. The CDR3 sequence: CATRYSASTDTQYF. The CDR3, as DNA: TGTGCCACACGGTATTCGGCTAGCACAGATACGCAGTATTTT.

As to this clonotype: A clone one base away is much larger, so this may be a read error. The chain combines TRBV6-2 or TRBV6-3 with TRBJ2-7; the D gene is possibly TRBD1 (5 bases). The germline V gene has CDR1 MNHEY and CDR2 SVGEGT. The CDR3 length is 14 residues. V dropped 5 bases and J dropped 5 bases, with 16 bases sitting between them. For the CDR3, the DNA is TGTGCCAGCAGTGAAGCTCTGGGGCTCCACGAGCAGTACTTC. It encodes CASSEALGLHEQYF.

The chain uses TRBV6-4 and TRBJ2-1, with 9 nucleotides matching TRBD2. This CDR3 has 16 residues. Losses at the gene ends were 3 bases for V and 7 bases for J; bases not matched to a gene: 10. Germline CDR1 and CDR2: MRHNA and SNTAGT. CDR3 region: CASSDGLAGVRNEQFF. The CDR3 DNA reads TGTGCCAGCAGTGATGGGTTAGCGGGAGTTAGAAATGAGCAGTTCTTC.

This clonotype came up many times. This rearrangement joins TRBV6-5 to TRBJ1-2; no clear D gene. Germline V gives CDR1 MNHEY, CDR2 SVGAGI. The CDR3 has 14 amino acids. The V gene lost 4 bases and the J gene lost 8 bases, with 17 bases spanning the gap. This CDR3 reads CASSSESGITGYTF. The CDR3, as DNA: TGTGCCAGCAGTTCTGAATCCGGGATTACGGGCTACACCTTC.

This clonotype was found a few times. The V and J genes are TRBV20-1 and TRBJ1-1; D may be TRBD1 (5 bases). The CDR3 runs 13 residues. CDR1 is DFQATT and CDR2 is SNEGSKA in the germline V gene (reference sequence). V shed 6 bases and J shed 0 bases, with 11 bases lying between them. CDR3 nucleotide sequence: TGCAGTGCCACACAGGACCTGAACACTGAAGCTTTCTTT. Translating it yields CSATQDLNTEAFF.

As regards this clonotype: A junction boundary mismatches the germline segment, possibly from a read error. V and J are TRBV18 and TRBJ2-1; 8 bases match TRBD1. The CDR3 extends over 13 amino acids. Germline V gene data show CDR1 as KGHSH and CDR2 as LQKENI. The CDR3 DNA follows: TGTGCCGGCTCACCGGACAGGGTCCATGAGCAGTTCTTC. This encodes CAGSPDRVHEQFF.

As DNA, the CDR3 is TGTGCCAGCAGCCAAGATCCAAGGGTCGTGGCCCAGCATTTT. Protein product: CASSQDPRVVAQHF. The chain links TRBV14 to TRBJ1-5, with D uncertain. Germline values: CDR1 SGHDN, CDR2 FVKESK. V was shortened by 0 bases and J by 11 bases, with 14 bases between the two germline ends. CDR3 size: 14 residues. The full variable domain, completed using reference TRBV14 and TRBJ1-5, is EAGVTQFPSHSVIEKGQTVTLRCDPISGHDNLYWYRRVMGKEIKFLLHFVKESKQDESGMPNNRFLAERTGGTYSTLKVQPAELEDSGVYFCASSQDPRVVAQHFGDGTRLSIL.

The CDR3 DNA reads TGTGCCAGCTCATTAACAGGGGTCTCCTACAATGAGCAGTTCTTC. Translating gives CASSLTGVSYNEQFF. The chain joins TRBV18 to TRBJ2-1, with 7 bases matching TRBD1. Per the germline V gene, CDR1 is KGHSH and CDR2 is LQKENI. CDR3 size: 15 residues. V shed 5 bases and J 0 bases; nucleotides not matched to a gene: 4.

This clonotype was seen a few times. This chain uses TRBV24-1 with TRBJ1-2, with D possibly TRBD1 on 6 matching bases. The CDR3 contains 15 residues. Trimming pared 4 bases from V and 4 bases from J, leaving 15 bases between. CDR1 KGHDR and CDR2 SFDVKD come from the germline V gene. This CDR3 is CATSDSRDIPYGYTF. In DNA form, the CDR3 reads TGTGCCACCAGTGACAGCCGGGACATCCCCTATGGCTACACCTTC.

This clonotype showed up just a few times. The V gene is TRBV5-6, the J gene TRBJ1-6; D may be TRBD1 (5 bases). V was trimmed by 4 bases and J by 10 bases, leaving 15 bases between them. This CDR3 contains 14 residues. The germline V gene encodes CDR1 SGHDT and CDR2 YYEEEE. The DNA for the CDR3 is TGTGCCAGCAGCGTTATCGGGGGAGGGTCACCCCTCCACTTT. It codes for CASSVIGGGSPLHF.

V usage is TRBV9 and J usage is TRBJ2-7; D is uncertain. The CDR3 spans 14 residues. From germline, CDR1 is SGDLS and CDR2 YYNGEE. V lost 4 bases, J lost 2 bases, and 13 bases lay in between. CDR3: CASSPGTTPYEQYF. CDR3 sequence (DNA): TGTGCCAGCAGCCCCGGCACCACCCCCTACGAGCAGTACTTC.

The chain recombines TRBV28 with TRBJ2-7; 8 positions agree with TRBD1. Per germline, CDR1 MDHEN and CDR2 SYDVKM. J gave up 3 bases and V 8 bases, and 18 bases lay outside the gene matches. This CDR3 region has 17 residues. CDR3 in DNA: TGTGCCAGCTCCACAGGGGGGATGTATGTGCAAGTCTACGAGCAGTACTTC. This sequence encodes CASSTGGMYVQVYEQYF.

The chain links TRBV10-3 to TRBJ2-7; no reliable D call. The CDR3 spans 12 residues. Deletions cut 0 bases from V and 3 bases from J, with 3 bases between. CDR1 and CDR2 from the germline V gene are ENHRY and SYGVKD. The CDR3 protein is CAISESFYEQYF. CDR3 nucleotide sequence: TGTGCCATCAGTGAGTCCTTCTACGAGCAGTACTTC.

For this clonotype: A far larger clone is only one base removed, so a read error is likely. The chain is built from TRBV5-5 and TRBJ2-1; no clear D gene. Germline CDR1 and CDR2: SGHKS and YYEKEE (reference sequence). The CDR3 extends over 14 amino acids. CDR3 coding DNA: TGTGCCAGCAGTGGTAAAAGCTCCTACAATGAGCGGTTCTTC. Its protein product is CASSGKSSYNERFF.

This clonotype has just a few counts. The chain links TRBV25-1 to TRBJ2-2; D is unresolved. With 4 bases removed from V and 3 bases from J, the gap between germline ends came to 9 bases. This CDR3 has 14 residues. CDR1 and CDR2 (germline): MGHDK, SYGVNS. The CDR3 DNA reads TGTGCCAGCAGTGGTCAGGTCCACACCGGGGAGCTGTTTTTT. Its protein is CASSGQVHTGELFF. Variable domain in full (rest from reference TRBV25-1 and TRBJ2-2): EADIYQTPRYLVIGTGKKITLECSQTMGHDKMYWYQQDPGMELHLIHYSYGVNSTEKGDLSSESTVSRIRTEHFPLTLESARPSHTSQYLCASSGQVHTGELFFGEGSRLTVL.

This clonotype has a count of ten or more. The genes are TRBV5-1 and TRBJ2-1; 9 nucleotides line up with TRBD2. This CDR3 is built from 14 residues. Per the germline V gene, CDR1 is SGHRS and CDR2 is YFSETQ. Losses at the gene ends were 0 bases for V and 5 bases for J; bases not matched to a gene: 0. The CDR3: CASSLVAGDNEQFF. DNA for the CDR3: TGCGCCAGCAGCTTGGTAGCGGGAGACAATGAGCAGTTCTTC.

This clonotype was counted many times. V gene TRBV24-1 combines with J gene TRBJ2-3; 7 bases match TRBD2. Unmatched junction bases numbered 4, after V lost 2 bases and J lost 3 bases. The CDR3 sequence is 15 residues long. Per germline, CDR1 KGHDR and CDR2 SFDVKD. The CDR3 reads CATSDWGGTTDTQYF. The CDR3 coding sequence is TGTGCCACCAGTGATTGGGGGGGTACGACAGATACGCAGTATTTT.

This clonotype came up many times. The rearrangement links TRBV14 to TRBJ2-3; 11 bases are shared with TRBD2. V gave up 5 bases and J gave up 5 bases; unmatched junction bases: 3. CDR3 size: 14 residues. Germline-derived CDR1 and CDR2 are SGHDN and FVKESK. The DNA of the CDR3 is TGTGCCAGCAGCTTTGGACTAGCGGGAGATACGCAGTATTTT. This encodes CASSFGLAGDTQYF.

The table lists this clonotype with a few counts. A junction end diverges from the germline sequence, so it may reflect a read error. The chain links TRBV19 to TRBJ1-3; D gene unclear. CDR3 length equals 14 residues. Germline V lookup: CDR1 LNHDA, CDR2 SQIVND (reference sequence). CDR3 sequence: CASKQYFSGSTIYF. In nucleotides, the CDR3 is TGTGCCAGTAAACAGTACTTTTCTGGAAGCACCATATATTTT. Together with reference TRBV19 and TRBJ1-3, the CDR3 gives the full variable domain: DGGITQSPKYLFRKEGQNVTLSCEQNLNHDAMYWYRQDPGQGLRLIYYSQIVNDFQKGDIAEGYSVSREKKESFPLTVTSAQKNPTAFYLCASKQYFSGSTIYFGEGSWLTVV.

This chain links TRBV12-3 or TRBV12-4 with TRBJ2-1, with 13 bases fitting TRBD2. With V trimmed by 8 bases and J by 7 bases, 11 bases remained unmatched. CDR3 size: 16 residues. The CDR3 nucleotides are TGTGCCAGCTGCCCATCACTAGCGGGAGGGTGGAATGAGCAGTTCTTC. Translation: CASCPSLAGGWNEQFF.

V is TRBV7-9 and J is TRBJ1-2; no definite D call. This CDR3 is built from 13 residues. Germline-derived CDR1 and CDR2 are SEHNR and FQNEAQ (reference sequence). Trimming stripped 2 bases from V and 4 bases from J, with 8 bases between. The CDR3 DNA reads as TGTGCCAGCAGCTTACCGGGGATCTATGGCTACACCTTC. Translation gives CASSLPGIYGYTF.

This clonotype was found many times. The chain couples TRBV11-2 to TRBJ1-2; no clear D. The CDR3 contains 15 residues. The germline V gene has CDR1 SGHAT and CDR2 FQNNGV. V was shortened by 4 bases and J by 0 bases, with 12 bases between the two germline ends. In DNA, the CDR3 is TGTGCCAGCAGCTCCATAAACCGGGCTAACTATGGCTACACCTTC. Its translation: CASSSINRANYGYTF.

This clonotype has just a few counts. The chain joins TRBV5-1 to TRBJ1-5; D is unclear. Germline lookup yields CDR1 SGHRS and CDR2 YFSETQ. V was clipped by 0 bases and J by 6 bases, with 7 bases between them. The CDR3 runs 13 residues. The CDR3: CASSLEFLQPQHF. In nucleotides, the CDR3 is TGCGCCAGCAGCTTGGAGTTCCTTCAGCCCCAGCATTTT.

This clonotype has a count of ten or more. The chain employs TRBV27 and TRBJ2-3, with D possibly TRBD1 on 6 matching bases. Germline CDR1 reads MNHEY; CDR2 reads SMNVEV (reference sequence). The V end was cut by 6 bases, the J end by 2 bases, with 21 bases between. The CDR3 sequence is 17 residues long. The CDR3 coding sequence is TGTGCCAGCAGGGATCTTTACGGACAGAAGCTCACAGATACGCAGTATTTT. It is translated as CASRDLYGQKLTDTQYF.

This clonotype was seen repeatedly, ten times or more. The rearrangement uses TRBV11-2 and TRBJ1-6, with D unresolved. The V end lost 5 bases, the J end lost 0 bases, and 8 bases lay between the germline ends. The V gene's germline CDR1 is SGHAT and CDR2 FQNNGV. The CDR3 has 15 residues. CDR3 in amino acids: CASSRTSSYNSPLHF. CDR3 nucleotide sequence: TGTGCCAGCAGCCGGACGAGCTCCTATAATTCACCCCTCCACTTT.

The chain links TRBV7-3 to TRBJ2-2, with 11 bases lining up with TRBD2. V lost 4 bases, J lost 4 bases, and 5 bases stayed unmatched. The CDR3 runs to 16 residues. CDR1 is SGHTA, CDR2 FQGTGA, per germline. CDR3 in amino acids: CASSSRLAGSTGELFF. The CDR3 region has the DNA TGTGCCAGCAGCTCAAGACTAGCGGGAAGCACCGGGGAGCTGTTTTTT.

The chain links TRBV7-9 to TRBJ1-6; no definite D call. The V and J ends lost 7 bases and 6 bases respectively, with 16 bases between them. Germline lookup yields CDR1 SEHNR and CDR2 FQNEAQ (reference sequence). CDR3 length: 15 amino acids. As DNA, the CDR3 is TGTGCCAGCACCACCCACCCAGGAGTTAATTCACCCCTCCACTTT. It encodes CASTTHPGVNSPLHF.

This clonotype was recorded many times. The chain recombines TRBV29-1 with TRBJ1-1, with D uncertain. The CDR3 sequence is 11 residues long. V lost 6 bases, J lost 1 base, and 6 bases lay in between. Looked up from germline, CDR1 is SQVTM and CDR2 is ANQGSEA. The CDR3 spells CSVPENTEAFF. The DNA of the CDR3 is TGCAGCGTGCCGGAGAACACTGAAGCTTTCTTT.